The rows below give T cell receptor beta chains drawn from one sample of a study of early T cells in non-severe SARS-CoV-2 infection. TCRdb analysed the 5' RACE reads with MiXCR anew, one entry per CDR3 protein. This sample has 70,000 to 85,000 distinct CDR3 sequences, with 12% found just once. The material sequenced was whole blood. These receptors were obtained from an adult who was a healthcare worker with PCR-confirmed SARS-CoV-2 infection or an uninfected control (not recorded which). Each CDR3 is given with its conserved first and last residue. D genes are given only for firm matches. Only some rows state a clone size, as once, few, many or a class for expanded clones.

V	D	size	J	CDR3	DNA
TRBV7-3	-	-	TRBJ2-7	CASSPRLGSGEQYF	TGTGCCAGCAGCCCCCGACTTGGTTCGGGCGAGCAGTACTTC
TRBV7-9	-	many	TRBJ1-1	CASSLGRLNTEAFF	TGTGCCAGCAGCTTAGGACGGTTGAACACTGAAGCTTTCTTT
TRBV7-9	-	few	TRBJ1-5	CASSLTESNQPQHF	TGTGCCAGCAGCCTAACAGAGAGCAATCAGCCCCAGCATTTT
TRBV6-1	TRBD2	-	TRBJ2-1	CASNLAGGTYNEQFF	TGTGCCAGCAATTTAGCGGGGGGAACCTACAATGAGCAGTTCTTC
TRBV5-1	-	many	TRBJ1-1	CASSLRMGGTEAFF	TGCGCCAGCAGCTTGAGGATGGGGGGCACTGAAGCTTTCTTT
TRBV7-6	-	many	TRBJ1-1	CASSPERLNTEAFF	TGTGCCAGCAGCCCCGAGAGGCTAAACACTGAAGCTTTCTTT
TRBV11-3	-	few	TRBJ2-7	CASSFDALREQYF	TGTGCCAGCAGCTTCGACGCCCTCCGGGAGCAGTACTTC
TRBV20-1	-	many	TRBJ1-2	CSATQRETVYGYTF	TGCAGTGCTACCCAAAGGGAGACAGTCTATGGCTACACCTTC
TRBV9	TRBD1	many	TRBJ1-4	CASSVDSGTAAKLFF	TGTGCCAGCAGCGTCGATAGCGGGACAGCGGCAAAACTGTTTTTT
TRBV5-1	TRBD2	-	TRBJ2-2	CASSLVGLEAGELFF	TGCGCCAGCAGCTTGGTTGGACTAGAGGCCGGGGAGCTGTTTTTT
TRBV12-3/TRBV12-4	-	many	TRBJ2-3	CASSESEEDTQYF	TGTGCCAGCTCGGAGTCCGAGGAAGATACGCAGTATTTT
TRBV13	TRBD1	few	TRBJ1-3	CASRSTLGTAGNTIYF	TGTGCCAGCAGATCAACCCTCGGGACAGCCGGAAACACCATATATTTT
TRBV12-3/TRBV12-4	-	many	TRBJ2-1	CASSFGPDNEQFF	TGTGCCAGCAGTTTCGGACCCGACAATGAGCAGTTCTTC
TRBV2	-	few	TRBJ1-1	CASIPEGGFEAFF	TGTGCCAGCATTCCCGAGGGCGGCTTTGAAGCTTTCTTT
TRBV28	-	-	TRBJ2-5	CASSLDTGQETQYF	TGTGCCAGCAGTTTAGACACAGGACAAGAGACCCAGTACTTC
TRBV4-1	TRBD1	many	TRBJ2-2	CASSLSGTGNTGELFF	TGCGCCAGCAGCCTGTCCGGGACAGGCAACACCGGGGAGCTGTTTTTT
TRBV29-1	-	-	TRBJ1-1	CSVENTEAFF	TGCAGCGTCGAGAACACTGAAGCTTTCTTT
TRBV5-1	-	few	TRBJ2-7	CASSLDGEEQYF	TGCGCCAGCAGCTTGGACGGGGAAGAGCAGTACTTC
TRBV14	-	many	TRBJ1-6	CASSHPGLSSSPLHF	TGTGCCAGCAGCCACCCGGGCCTGAGTAGTTCACCCCTCCACTTT
TRBV6-5	TRBD1	few	TRBJ2-7	CASGWTGGGNEQYF	TGTGCCAGCGGGTGGACAGGGGGCGGCAACGAGCAGTACTTC
TRBV12-3/TRBV12-4	-	-	TRBJ1-1	CASSPAWGGSEAFF	TGTGCCAGCAGTCCCGCTTGGGGGGGCTCTGAAGCTTTCTTT
TRBV19	TRBD1	-	TRBJ1-5	CASSPQGVSQPQHF	TGTGCCAGTAGTCCCCAGGGGGTAAGTCAGCCCCAGCATTTT
TRBV20-1	TRBD2	once	TRBJ2-7	CSARTSGSYEQYF	TGCAGTGCTAGAACTAGCGGGAGTTACGAGCAGTACTTC
TRBV5-1	-	many	TRBJ2-3	CASSLSGPTDTQYF	TGCGCCAGCAGCTTGAGCGGGCCCACAGATACGCAGTATTTT
TRBV27	-	-	TRBJ2-1	CASSSDSPLYNEQFF	TGTGCCAGCAGTTCTGACTCTCCTCTCTACAATGAGCAGTTCTTC
TRBV6-5	TRBD1	few	TRBJ2-2	CASSRQGRTGELFF	TGTGCCAGCAGCCGACAGGGTCGGACCGGGGAGCTGTTTTTT
TRBV9	-	few	TRBJ1-2	CASSVEMGNYGYTF	TGTGCCAGCAGCGTAGAGATGGGAAACTATGGCTACACCTTC
TRBV5-5	-	many	TRBJ2-1	CASSFMIPILDEQFF	TGTGCCAGCAGCTTCATGATACCCATTCTGGATGAGCAGTTCTTC
TRBV20-1	-	-	TRBJ1-6	CSARAAVLHTLHF	TGCAGTGCTAGAGCGGCTGTCTTACACACCCTCCACTTT
TRBV9	-	-	TRBJ2-7	CASSVAIRGYEQYF	TGTGCCAGCAGCGTAGCCATAAGGGGGTACGAGCAGTACTTC
TRBV29-1	TRBD1	many	TRBJ2-1	CSVHRGRVEQFF	TGCAGCGTTCACAGGGGGCGAGTTGAGCAGTTCTTC
TRBV29-1	-	many	TRBJ2-1	CSLGVGASYNEQFF	TGCAGCTTAGGGGTCGGGGCGTCCTACAATGAGCAGTTCTTC
TRBV20-1	TRBD1	-	TRBJ2-1	CSARDAGGDRGREQFF	TGCAGTGCTAGGGATGCCGGGGGGGACAGGGGCCGTGAGCAGTTCTTC
TRBV6-5	TRBD1	many	TRBJ2-3	CASSYPPGQGAGDTQYF	TGTGCCAGCAGTTACCCTCCGGGACAGGGGGCAGGGGATACGCAGTATTTT
TRBV15	-	-	TRBJ2-1	CATSVSQQNEQFF	TGTGCCACCAGCGTGAGCCAGCAGAATGAGCAGTTCTTC
TRBV11-2	-	few	TRBJ2-1	CASSPGYNEQFF	TGTGCCAGCAGCCCCGGTTACAATGAGCAGTTCTTC
TRBV7-6	-	-	TRBJ1-6	CASSLSQTYNSPLHF	TGTGCCAGCAGCTTAAGCCAGACCTATAATTCACCCCTCCACTTT
TRBV30	TRBD2	-	TRBJ2-1	CAWSRGGNEQFF	TGTGCCTGGAGTCGCGGGGGCAATGAGCAGTTCTTC
TRBV29-1	-	few	TRBJ2-7	CSVEDRAIPYEQYF	TGCAGCGTTGAAGATAGGGCCATCCCCTACGAGCAGTACTTC
TRBV19	TRBD1	few	TRBJ1-5	CASSMGPGGWNQPQHF	TGTGCCAGTAGTATGGGGCCAGGGGGTTGGAATCAGCCCCAGCATTTT
TRBV7-8	-	-	TRBJ2-1	CATSPRRDRYNEQFF	TGTGCCACCAGCCCACGCCGGGACCGATACAATGAGCAGTTCTTC
TRBV5-1	-	many	TRBJ1-1	CASSLATTAPEAFF	TGCGCCAGCAGCTTGGCCACGACAGCACCTGAAGCTTTCTTT
TRBV9	-	many	TRBJ2-5	CASSVGRDRSETQYF	TGTGCCAGCAGCGTAGGTAGAGACCGATCGGAGACCCAGTACTTC
TRBV7-2	TRBD1	many	TRBJ1-2	CASRLTGGYGYTF	TGTGCCAGCAGGCTCACAGGGGGGTATGGCTACACCTTC
TRBV5-1	-	few	TRBJ1-4	CASSLAVDGRGEKLFF	TGCGCCAGCAGCTTGGCCGTGGACGGCCGGGGTGAAAAACTGTTTTTT
TRBV3-1	-	many	TRBJ1-2	CASSPRPLDSYGYTF	TGTGCCAGCAGCCCACGACCCCTGGACAGTTATGGCTACACCTTC
TRBV7-4	-	-	TRBJ1-1	CARRHRQQVFMNTESFF	TGTGCCAGGCGCCATCGACAGCAAGTTTTCATGAACACTGAATCTTTCTTT